The 26 T cell receptor beta chains below come from one sample, sequenced in a study of cytomegalovirus exposure and HLA in healthy donors. PCR was performed using 60 Vbeta and 13 Jbeta primers. TCRdb keeps only in-frame clones here, not all; method: immunoSEQ multiplex PCR. The data contain 150,000 to 200,000 clones, under 80% of them seen just once; the ten biggest clones take up approximately 3.4%. The source material was PBMCs. These receptors were taken from a female donor in good health and CMV-seronegative.

To note about this clone: One junction end disagrees with the germline gene, perhaps due to a read error. The chain recombines TRBV7-3 with TRBJ2-7, with 10 bases matching TRBD2. The CDR3 loop spans 14 amino acids. Germline-derived CDR1 and CDR2 are SGHTA and FQGTGA. In DNA form, the CDR3 reads TGTGCCAGCAGCTCCACCGGGACTAGCGTCTACCCGATCTTC. This sequence encodes CASSSTGTSVYPIF.

The rearrangement links TRBV5-6 to TRBJ1-2, with D possibly being TRBD1 (5 bases). Trimming shortened V by 0 bases and J by 3 bases, and 12 bases separated the two germline ends. CDR1 SGHDT and CDR2 YYEEEE come from the germline V gene. CDR3 length: 15 residues. CDR3 DNA sequence: TGTGCCAGCAGCTTGGGATTGACGGGGGACTATGGCTACACCTTC. It codes for CASSLGLTGDYGYTF.

This chain connects TRBV30 to TRBJ2-7, with 8 positions matching TRBD2. The CDR3 length is 13 residues. Germline CDR1 reads GTSNPN; CDR2 reads SVGIG (reference sequence). V was clipped by 0 bases and J by 4 bases; unmatched bases: 2. CDR3 sequence reads: CAWSVRGGYEQYF. The CDR3 region has the DNA TGTGCCTGGAGTGTTCGGGGGGGGTACGAGCAGTACTTC.

The chain is built from TRBV5-5 and TRBJ1-1; D remains ambiguous. The CDR3 runs to 14 residues. CDR1 is SGHKS and CDR2 is YYEKEE in the germline V gene (reference sequence). Between the trimmed V and J ends, which lost 0 bases and 4 bases, there was a span of 10 bases. CDR3 in DNA: TGTGCCAGCAGCTTGGCAGGCGCGGGCACTGAAGCTTTCTTT. This sequence encodes CASSLAGAGTEAFF. Together with reference TRBV5-5 and TRBJ1-1, the CDR3 gives the full variable domain: DAGVTQSPTHLIKTRGQQVTLRCSPISGHKSVSWYQQVLGQGPQFIFQYYEKEERGRGNFPDRFSARQFPNYSSELNVNALLLGDSALYLCASSLAGAGTEAFFGQGTRLTVV.

This rearrangement joins TRBV9 to TRBJ2-1, with 15 bases lining up with TRBD2. The CDR3 extends over 18 amino acids. The germline CDR1 and CDR2 sequences are SGDLS and YYNGEE. With V trimmed by 1 base and J by 6 bases, 8 bases remained unmatched. CDR3 amino acids: CASSVIGTSGRTTNEQFF. The CDR3 DNA reads TGTGCCAGCAGCGTAATTGGGACTAGCGGGAGGACGACCAATGAGCAGTTCTTC.

This chain joins TRBV13 and TRBJ2-2, with D perhaps TRBD2 (6 bases). Germline V gene sequence: CDR1 PRHDT, CDR2 FYEKMQ (reference sequence). The CDR3 is made up of 18 amino acids. V lost 0 bases, J lost 3 bases, and 17 bases lay in between. The CDR3 DNA reads as TGTGCCAGCAGCTTAGGCCTTGGGAGGCGCGGGGACACCGGGGAGCTGTTTTTT. Translating gives CASSLGLGRRGDTGELFF.

This clone showed up just a few times. The CDR3 DNA reads as TGTGCCAGCAGATGGAGCGGGAGGACCACAGATACGCAGTATTTT. Residues: CASRWSGRTTDTQYF. The chain employs TRBV27 and TRBJ2-3; TRBD2 agrees at 9 bases. The junction had 6 bases not matched to a gene; V was cut back by 6 bases and J by 2 bases. The CDR3 has 15 residues. In germline, CDR1 is MNHEY, CDR2 SMNVEV (reference sequence).

This clone was seen a few times. DNA for the CDR3: TGTGCCAGCAGTATAGGGACAGGGGGTGTCTATGGCTACACCTTC. The encoded protein is CASSIGTGGVYGYTF. This chain joins TRBV6-5 and TRBJ1-2; 11 bases match TRBD1. J gave up 4 bases and V 5 bases, and 6 bases lay outside the gene matches. In germline, CDR1 is MNHEY, CDR2 SVGAGI. This CDR3 is built from 15 residues.

V usage is TRBV7-2 and J usage is TRBJ1-2; a possible D gene is TRBD1 (5 bases). This CDR3 has 13 amino acids. Trimming shortened V by 0 bases and J by 7 bases, and 9 bases separated the two germline ends. Looked up from germline, CDR1 is SGHTA and CDR2 is FQGNSA. CDR3 protein: CASSLARGRGYTF. DNA for the CDR3: TGTGCCAGCAGCTTAGCGCGGGGACGTGGCTACACCTTC.

This clone was seen only once. The chain joins TRBV19 to TRBJ1-1; 10 bases align to TRBD1. Losses at the gene ends were 7 bases for V and 5 bases for J; bases not matched to a gene: 7. The germline V gene has CDR1 LNHDA and CDR2 SQIVND (reference sequence). This CDR3 region has 14 residues. This CDR3 reads CASTLTGGWTEAFF. The CDR3 bases are TGTGCCAGTACCCTGACAGGGGGCTGGACTGAAGCTTTCTTT.

The chain employs TRBV14 and TRBJ1-2; a weak D match, TRBD1 (5 bases). Germline V gene lookup returns CDR1 SGHDN and CDR2 FVKESK. The CDR3 covers 15 residues. Trimming removed 5 bases at V and 5 bases at J, with 18 bases between. The CDR3, as DNA: TGTGCCAGCAGCTCCCGTTCAGGGACTGGTTATGGCTACACCTTC. Residues: CASSSRSGTGYGYTF.

As concerns this clone: At the DNA level, this CDR3 is encoded by other sequences in the same sample as well. The chain joins TRBV18 to TRBJ2-7; D is unclear. There are 13 residues in the CDR3. Trimming stripped 0 bases from V and 0 bases from J, with 3 bases between. Germline CDR1 reads KGHSH; CDR2 reads LQKENI. DNA for the CDR3: TGTGCCAGCTCACCACCGAGCTCCTACGAGCAGTACTTC. The encoded protein is CASSPPSSYEQYF. Variable domain in full (rest from reference TRBV18 and TRBJ2-7): NAGVMQNPRHLVRRRGQEARLRCSPMKGHSHVYWYRQLPEEGLKFMVYLQKENIIDESGMPKERFSAEFPKEGPSILRIQQVVRGDSAAYFCASSPPSSYEQYFGPGTRLTVT.

The chain has TRBV2 and TRBJ2-5; possible D gene TRBD2, 5 bases. Matching the DNA end better, TRBJ2-7 makes the J call doubtful. CDR3 length equals 14 residues. Germline V lookup: CDR1 SNHLY, CDR2 FYNNEI. The CDR3 sequence: CASKGPGGVFEQYF. Here the CDR3 DNA reads TGTGCCAGCAAGGGCCCTGGAGGAGTATTCGAGCAGTACTTC.

Comments on this clone: Other DNA sequences in the sample encode the same CDR3. This chain links TRBV7-9 with TRBJ1-1, with 10 bases lining up with TRBD1. The CDR3 runs 19 residues. The V and J ends lost 0 bases and 6 bases, in that order; junction bases with no gene match: 16. Germline V lookup: CDR1 SEHNR, CDR2 FQNEAQ (reference sequence). DNA of the CDR3: TGTGCCAGCAGCTTAGCCTTCAGAACGGGAGGGACAGGGGTAGCTGAAGCTTTCTTT. As protein: CASSLAFRTGGTGVAEAFF.

This chain links TRBV19 with TRBJ2-3; the match to TRBD2 covers 9 bases. The CDR3 consists of 16 residues. V shed 6 bases and J 1 base; nucleotides not matched to a gene: 8. Looked up from germline, CDR1 is LNHDA and CDR2 is SQIVND (reference sequence). This chain's CDR3 is CASRRGAGGRTDTQYF. In DNA form, the CDR3 reads TGTGCCAGTAGGCGTGGGGCGGGAGGGCGCACAGATACGCAGTATTTT.

This sequence joins TRBV27 and TRBJ1-3; D is unclear. The ends were cut back, 7 bases at V and 0 bases at J, with 10 bases in the middle. The CDR3 spans 14 residues. Germline V gene sequence: CDR1 MNHEY, CDR2 SMNVEV (reference sequence). Here the CDR3 DNA reads TGTGCCAGCACCCGAGTCCCCTCTGGAAACACCATATATTTT. Its translation: CASTRVPSGNTIYF.

This clone showed up just once. The genes are TRBV5-1 and TRBJ1-2; possibly TRBD1 for D (5 bases). Germline loops: CDR1 SGHRS, CDR2 YFSETQ. Trimming shortened V by 0 bases and J by 4 bases, and 10 bases separated the two germline ends. The CDR3 runs 14 residues. CDR3 sequence reads: CASSLGQLRYGYTF. CDR3 DNA sequence: TGCGCCAGCAGCTTGGGACAGTTACGCTATGGCTACACCTTC.

CDR3: CASSLVGGTETQYF. Written as DNA, the CDR3 is TGCGCCAGCAGCTTGGTAGGGGGCACGGAGACCCAGTACTTC. The genes are TRBV5-1 and TRBJ2-5; TRBD1 matches at 7 bases. Germline CDR1 and CDR2: SGHRS and YFSETQ. The length of the CDR3 is 14 residues. V shed 0 bases, J shed 5 bases, and the junction held 4 bases outside the gene matches.

This chain connects TRBV29-1 to TRBJ1-4, with 9 bases fitting TRBD1. CDR1 and CDR2 (germline): SQVTM, ANQGSEA. This CDR3 has 13 amino acids. V gave up 6 bases and J gave up 6 bases; unmatched junction bases: 5. The CDR3 sequence: CSVPGTGYEKLFF. DNA for the CDR3: TGCAGCGTCCCCGGGACAGGGTATGAAAAACTGTTTTTT.

CDR3 in amino acids: CASSLGGTDLSYEQYF. The CDR3 nucleotides are TGTGCCAGCAGCTTAGGAGGGACAGATCTCTCCTACGAGCAGTACTTC. The chain combines TRBV7-2 with TRBJ2-7; TRBD1 matches 7 bases. Germline V gene data show CDR1 as SGHTA and CDR2 as FQGNSA. The CDR3 contains 16 residues. V shed 1 base and J 0 bases; nucleotides not matched to a gene: 6.

This clone has just a few counts. The chain uses TRBV30 and TRBJ2-3; 14 positions agree with TRBD2. The V segment lost 0 bases and the J segment 3 bases; nucleotides outside the gene matches: 5. CDR3 length equals 17 residues. The germline gives CDR1 GTSNPN, CDR2 SVGIG (reference sequence). This CDR3 reads CAWSVLRTSGRTDTQYF. CDR3 coding DNA: TGTGCCTGGAGTGTACTTAGGACTAGCGGGAGGACAGATACGCAGTATTTT.

The chain is built from TRBV7-7 and TRBJ2-3; 11 bases map to TRBD2. V lost 10 bases and J lost 7; bases outside the gene matches: 13. The CDR3 contains 15 residues. Germline V gene data show CDR1 as SSHAT and CDR2 as FNYEAQ (reference sequence). This chain's CDR3 is CATADLAGGLYTQYF. In DNA, the CDR3 is TGTGCCACCGCTGACTTAGCGGGGGGGCTCTATACGCAGTATTTT.

The chain has TRBV6-5 and TRBJ2-7; 9 bases fit TRBD2. J gave up 4 bases and V 3 bases, and 7 bases lay outside the gene matches. Germline V gene sequence: CDR1 MNHEY, CDR2 SVGAGI. CDR3 length: 15 amino acids. The chain's CDR3 is CASSYYASGIYEQYF. CDR3 nucleotide sequence: TGTGCCAGCAGTTATTACGCTAGCGGGATATACGAGCAGTACTTC.

As DNA, the CDR3 is TGTGCCAGTAGGGATTGGTTGGAGGGTGAAGATGGCTACACCTTC. Translation: CASRDWLEGEDGYTF. V usage is TRBV19 and J usage is TRBJ1-2; D remains unclear. CDR1 is LNHDA, CDR2 SQIVND, per germline (reference sequence). The CDR3 has 15 amino acids. V was cut by 6 bases and J by 6 bases, with 20 bases left in between. The full variable domain, with the rest looked up from reference TRBV19 and TRBJ1-2, is DGGITQSPKYLFRKEGQNVTLSCEQNLNHDAMYWYRQDPGQGLRLIYYSQIVNDFQKGDIAEGYSVSREKKESFPLTVTSAQKNPTAFYLCASRDWLEGEDGYTFGSGTRLTVV.

As concerns this clone: Germline and junction disagree at one end, which may indicate a read error. The chain is built from TRBV7-7 and TRBJ2-1; 7 bases agree with TRBD2. Germline V gene sequence: CDR1 SSHAT, CDR2 FNYEAQ (reference sequence). The length of the CDR3 is 15 residues. The CDR3 nucleotides read TGTGCTAGCAGCTTGGCTAGCGGAGATGCCAATGAGCAGTTCTTC. Translating gives CASSLASGDANEQFF.

The J gene is TRBJ2-5, the V gene TRBV5-1, with D maybe TRBD2 (5 bases). The CDR3 covers 17 residues. V lost 1 base and J lost 5, with 21 bases in between. Germline-derived CDR1 and CDR2 are SGHRS and YFSETQ. The CDR3 region is CASSLIERRASGETQYF. CDR3 sequence (DNA): TGCGCCAGCAGCTTGATCGAGCGGAGAGCTTCTGGGGAGACCCAGTACTTC.